The 10 T cell receptor beta chains reported below all come from one sample, sequenced in a study of beta chain features in type 1 diabetes. Whole-study findings and limits: There was a moderate but significant shortening of TCRB CDR3s in all four CD4+ subsets of Type 1 diabetes patients.

No antigen has been identified for these receptors. Every isolated RNA sample was fully reverse transcribed, so sequencing captured expressed TCRB transcripts. Data came from immunoSEQ multiplex PCR; TCRdb stores just in-frame clones and leaves some out. There are approximately 270,000 clones in the sample; roughly an eighth occur only once, and 0.015% to 0.02% lies in the top ten. The specimen was naive CD4+ T cells from blood. The origin of the receptors is a man aged 25-40 years with type 1 diabetes.

V gene TRBV4-1 combines with J gene TRBJ2-1; 7 positions match TRBD2. Per the germline V gene, CDR1 is MGHRA and CDR2 is YSYEKL. This CDR3 has 14 residues. The trim removed 1 base at V and 8 bases at J, leaving 5 bases unmatched. The CDR3 loop is CASSQGLAEDEQFF. The CDR3, as DNA: TGCGCCAGCAGCCAAGGGCTAGCGGAGGATGAGCAGTTCTTC.

This chain uses TRBV28 with TRBJ2-7; 7 bases line up with TRBD1. This CDR3 has 14 amino acids. Germline V gene lookup returns CDR1 MDHEN and CDR2 SYDVKM. V trimming: 6 bases; J trimming: 2 bases; junction bases outside the gene matches: 7. CDR3 loop: CASRKVQGTYEQYF. Written as DNA, the CDR3 is TGTGCCAGCAGAAAAGTACAGGGGACCTACGAGCAGTACTTC.

This clone appeared a few times. The chain uses TRBV5-1 and TRBJ2-1; no firm D call. V was shortened by 6 bases and J by 4 bases, with 8 bases between the two germline ends. This CDR3 spans 12 amino acids. Looked up from germline, CDR1 is SGHRS and CDR2 is YFSETQ. This chain's CDR3 is CASKMRYNEQFF. Here the CDR3 DNA reads TGCGCCAGCAAAATGAGATACAATGAGCAGTTCTTC.

The rearrangement uses TRBV14 and TRBJ1-1; D perhaps matches TRBD1 (6 bases). The CDR3 is made up of 14 amino acids. The V end was cut by 4 bases, the J end by 10 bases, with 19 bases between. Germline V gene lookup returns CDR1 SGHDN and CDR2 FVKESK. CDR3 residues: CASSPAGHRERAFF. The CDR3 nucleotides read TGTGCCAGCAGCCCAGCAGGGCACAGGGAAAGAGCTTTCTTT.

V usage is TRBV9 and J usage is TRBJ2-1, with 9 bases matching TRBD2. The CDR3 loop spans 16 amino acids. The germline V gene has CDR1 SGDLS and CDR2 YYNGEE. V lost 3 bases, J lost 4 bases, and 8 bases stayed unmatched. The CDR3 bases are TGTGCCAGCAGCGGGGGGGGGACTAGCAGATACAATGAGCAGTTCTTC. Residues: CASSGGGTSRYNEQFF.

In its sample, this clone was seen a few times. The chain carries TRBV7-9 and TRBJ2-7, with 9 bases that match TRBD2. CDR1 is SEHNR and CDR2 is FQNEAQ in the germline V gene (reference sequence). This CDR3 is 16 amino acids long. V lost 1 base, J lost 3 bases, and 7 bases stayed unmatched. The CDR3 region is CASSLGGSGSIYEQYF. CDR3 bases: TGTGCCAGCAGCTTAGGTGGTAGCGGGAGCATCTACGAGCAGTACTTC. Full variable domain (missing parts from reference TRBV7-9 and TRBJ2-7): DTGVSQNPRHKITKRGQNVTFRCDPISEHNRLYWYRQTLGQGPEFLTYFQNEAQLEKSRLLSDRFSAERPKGSFSTLEIQRTEQGDSAMYLCASSLGGSGSIYEQYFGPGTRLTVT.

In this sample, this clone turned up a few times. One junction end does not reproduce the germline sequence, and a read error may be involved. V gene TRBV18 combines with J gene TRBJ2-7; D not resolved. The germline CDR1 and CDR2 sequences are KGHSH and LQKENI. This CDR3 spans 13 amino acids. As DNA, the CDR3 is TGTGCCAGCTCCACCACCGAGTATTATGCGGAGATCTTC. Amino acids: CASSTTEYYAEIF.

The chain uses TRBV6-5 and TRBJ1-5; D not certain. Germline values: CDR1 MNHEY, CDR2 SVGAGI. Between the trimmed V and J ends, which lost 0 bases and 5 bases, there was a span of 11 bases. This CDR3 has 15 residues. This CDR3 is CASSYSGVRDQPQHF. CDR3 nucleotides: TGTGCCAGCAGTTACTCAGGAGTGAGAGATCAGCCCCAGCATTTT.

The chain recombines TRBV18 with TRBJ2-2, with 12 bases matching TRBD2. Germline trimming cut 1 base from V and 0 bases from J; bases unmatched to any gene: 0. Germline V gene lookup returns CDR1 KGHSH and CDR2 LQKENI. CDR3 length: 17 residues. CDR3 bases: TGTGCCAGCTCACCACGACTAGCGGGGGCGAACACCGGGGAGCTGTTTTTT. This codes for CASSPRLAGANTGELFF. Using reference TRBV18 and TRBJ2-2 for the parts outside the CDR3, the full variable domain is NAGVMQNPRHLVRRRGQEARLRCSPMKGHSHVYWYRQLPEEGLKFMVYLQKENIIDESGMPKERFSAEFPKEGPSILRIQQVVRGDSAAYFCASSPRLAGANTGELFFGEGSRLTVL.

The V call is TRBV9, the J call TRBJ2-7; D ambiguous. Trimming cost V 0 bases and J 0 bases, with 10 bases left between them. The length of the CDR3 is 15 residues. CDR1 is SGDLS and CDR2 is YYNGEE in the germline V gene. CDR3 nucleotide sequence: TGTGCCAGCAGCGTAGATAGTACTACCTCCTACGAGCAGTACTTC. Translated, it gives CASSVDSTTSYEQYF.